The entry below describes one TCR beta chain. Its antigen is currently not known. No per-base quality is available; no much larger clone lies one base away. The data were obtained in a study of blood T cell repertoires in COVID-19 (dated by TCRdb to between 2020 and 2021). Notes on the research overall: The collaborator samples originated in the United States, Italy and Spain and spanned the acute and convalescent phases of COVID-19. The prospective study material was composed of cDNA or gDNA derived from T cells, B-cell-depleted T cells, or PBMCs. Deeply sampled blood TCRbeta repertoires from subjects exposed to, actively infected with, or recovered from COVID-19 were included in the dataset. The repertoires were released in a freely available public database intended as a resource for research on the immune response to SARS-CoV-2. The samples were drawn from the first 160 participants of the ongoing ImmuneRACE study and from over 950 subjects provided by 6 global collaborators. Sample metadata almost always included a de-identified subject ID, COVID-19 status, age in years and sex. Where available, HLA class I and class II types were obtained from metadata supplied by the sample provider rather than from assay-based typing.

TCRbeta CDR3 regions were amplified from genomic DNA by means of the immunoSEQ Assay, a bias-controlled multiplex PCR. In the source study's methods: The number of nucleated cells in each sample was estimated from the amplification of reference gene primers within the assay. To quantify the absolute abundance of each unique TCRbeta CDR3 rearrangement, sequence reads were collapsed and filtered. For each sample, productive Simpson clonality was calculated as the square root of Simpson's diversity index over productive rearrangements. TCRdb stores this immuneACCESS table with in-frame sequences only. Part of the clones is absent; in the studies checked, under half of the shortfall reflects unresolved V genes, and no reason is known for the rest. The V and J calls and clone size are taken from that table; D and trimming were inferred from the DNA. This sample lists 250,000 to 400,000 clones; 75% to 90% were detected once. Less than 3.5% of the sample belongs to the ten largest clones.

Overall results and qualifications from the work: How much clinical and demographic metadata was included differed by source and by participant, and the metadata was provided uncurated.

At one collaborating source in Seattle, patients were enrolled during active infection and were followed longitudinally through the course of disease. Whole blood was collected in K2EDTA tubes by collaborating institutions according to the institutions' own protocols. For TCRbeta analysis, collaborators shipped samples as frozen whole blood, isolated PBMCs, or DNA extracted from either of those sample types. According to the germline V gene, CDR1 reads WSHSY and CDR2 reads SAAADI. The CDR3 sequence holds 14 residues, the cysteine and phenylalanine included. Only CDR3 DNA is held: 42 bases, read in frame from base 1. The V end gives up 6 bases and the J end 4 bases, leaving 0 bases in the junction not matched to a gene.

The sequence came from a woman in her 30s with COVID-19, enrolled during active disease. The sequencing sample was made of peripheral blood. The chain is assembled from TRBV10-2 and TRBJ2-2; 12 nucleotides in the junction match TRBD2. The DNA sequence is given as TGCGCCAGCAGGACTAGCGGGAGCACCGGGGAGCTGTTTTTT. It translates to CASRTSGSTGELFF.